The 28 T cell receptor beta chains given below trace back to one sample, sequenced in a study of T cell repertoires in cytomegalovirus infection (dated by TCRdb to 2018 to 2020). The sample's treatment or condition label, in plain terms: in vitro stimulation with specific CMV peptide epitopes to enrich CMV-specific T cells. Their specific antigens are unknown. Sequenced using an Illumina HiSeq 1500. TCRdb redid the processing of the public reads, applying fastp at Q25 and MiXCR, and retained in-frame beta chains. Identical CDR3 proteins give one entry, which carries the most common genes and DNA. The sample table contains some 940,000 distinct CDR3 sequences; only one count was recorded for 31% of them. The ten top clones hold over 12% of the sample. Sequences were derived from cultured CD8+ T cells from PBMCs, sampled from culture after CMV antigen stimulation. These receptors were taken from a human donor in good health (CMV status not recorded). Some clones in this sample may be carry-over from other donors' samples.

This sequence joins TRBV19 and TRBJ1-1, with a possible D match to TRBD1 (6 bases). This CDR3 has 15 residues. The germline CDR1 and CDR2 sequences are LNHDA and SQIVND (reference sequence). Between the trimmed V and J ends, which lost 4 bases and 1 base, there was a span of 13 bases. The CDR3 bases are TGTGCCAGTAGTAAAACTTGGACAGAGAACACTGAAGCTTTCTTT. This translates into CASSKTWTENTEAFF.

This chain links TRBV7-2 with TRBJ1-1; D perhaps matches TRBD1 (6 bases). The CDR3 extends over 13 amino acids. CDR1 SGHTA and CDR2 FQGNSA come from the germline V gene. Trimming stripped 3 bases from V and 8 bases from J, with 13 bases between. CDR3 in DNA: TGTGCCAGCAGCTTTAACAGGGTTTTCGAAGCTTTCTTT. Its translation is CASSFNRVFEAFF.

The chain employs TRBV20-1 and TRBJ2-5, with 10 bases identical to TRBD2. The CDR3 loop spans 19 amino acids. Germline lookup yields CDR1 DFQATT and CDR2 SNEGSKA (reference sequence). V shed 1 base and J 3 bases; nucleotides not matched to a gene: 17. CDR3 coding DNA: TGCAGTGCTAGAGGGTGGGAGGGCCGGACTAGCGGCAGAAAAGAGACCCAGTACTTC. It yields the protein CSARGWEGRTSGRKETQYF.

For this clonotype: The junction shows a germline mismatch at one end, possibly a read error. The chain employs TRBV5-3 and TRBJ1-2, with D unclear. TRBV5-3 is recorded as an ORF, its role being uncertain. CDR3 size: 15 residues. In DNA form, the CDR3 reads TGTGCCAGCAGCTTGGGTTTGGGAGCCTCCTATGGCTACACCTTC. It translates to CASSLGLGASYGYTF.

This clonotype was observed at least ten times. The chain couples TRBV7-9 to TRBJ2-1, with TRBD2 as a possible D gene (7 bases). The CDR3 runs to 18 residues. Trimming removed 4 bases at V and 2 bases at J, with 21 bases between. The germline CDR1 and CDR2 sequences are SEHNR and FQNEAQ (reference sequence). CDR3: CASSSNTRLRGPYNEQFF. CDR3 nucleotides: TGTGCCAGCAGCTCCAATACTAGACTGCGGGGGCCCTACAATGAGCAGTTCTTC.

The V and J genes are TRBV4-1 and TRBJ1-1; D is ambiguous. V lost 0 bases and J 7 bases, leaving 12 bases between the germline ends. Germline lookup yields CDR1 MGHRA and CDR2 YSYEKL. This CDR3 comprises 14 residues. CDR3 in amino acids: CASSQDLGRIEAFF. For the CDR3, the DNA is TGCGCCAGCAGCCAAGATCTGGGGAGGATTGAAGCTTTCTTT.

This sequence joins TRBV6-5 and TRBJ1-1; TRBD1 matches at 7 bases. The CDR3 is 14 residues long. With V trimmed by 2 bases and J by 5 bases, 5 bases remained unmatched. Germline V gene lookup returns CDR1 MNHEY and CDR2 SVGAGI. The CDR3 loop is CASSYRGPRTEAFF. CDR3 bases: TGTGCCAGCAGTTACAGGGGGCCTAGGACTGAAGCTTTCTTT.

Concerning this clonotype itself: This sequence may be a read error, since a much larger clone differs from it by one base. This chain links TRBV19 with TRBJ1-3; no clear D. CDR1 LNHDA and CDR2 SQIVND come from the germline V gene (reference sequence). CDR3 length: 15 residues. Trimming shortened V by 4 bases and J by 1 base, and 11 bases separated the two germline ends. The CDR3 DNA follows: TGTGCCAGTAGTACTCAACCGCGATCTGGAAACACCATATATTTT. Protein product: CASSTQPRSGNTIYF. Complete variable domain (other parts from reference TRBV19 and TRBJ1-3): DGGITQSPKYLFRKEGQNVTLSCEQNLNHDAMYWYRQDPGQGLRLIYYSQIVNDFQKGDIAEGYSVSREKKESFPLTVTSAQKNPTAFYLCASSTQPRSGNTIYFGEGSWLTVV.

To note about this clonotype: The junction departs from the called germline gene at one end, perhaps through a read error. As DNA, the CDR3 is TGTGCCTCCAGCAGAGAGACTGGTTATAGCAATCAGCCCCAGCATTTT. As protein: CASSRETGYSNQPQHF. The chain combines TRBV15 with TRBJ1-5, with unresolved D. The CDR3 runs 16 residues. Germline lookup yields CDR1 LNHNV and CDR2 YYDKDF (reference sequence).

This clonotype was counted only a few times. This chain uses TRBV7-6 with TRBJ2-5, with a weak D call TRBD2 (5 bases). The germline V gene has CDR1 SGHVS and CDR2 FNYEAQ. This CDR3 region has 15 residues. Trimming pared 5 bases from V and 5 bases from J, leaving 18 bases between. The chain's CDR3 is CASSLRSRRGETQYF. In DNA form, the CDR3 reads TGTGCCAGCAGCCTCCGCTCCCGGCGCGGGGAGACCCAGTACTTC.

The gene calls are TRBV10-3 and TRBJ1-5; no definite D call. V lost 0 bases and J 6 bases, leaving 6 bases between the germline ends. CDR1 ENHRY and CDR2 SYGVKD come from the germline V gene. The CDR3 is made up of 13 amino acids. CDR3 protein: CAISESTGQPQHF. In DNA form, the CDR3 reads TGTGCCATCAGTGAGTCGACGGGTCAGCCCCAGCATTTT.

The gene calls are TRBV24-1 and TRBJ1-5, with D possibly being TRBD1 (6 bases). Trimming shortened V by 2 bases and J by 5 bases, and 15 bases separated the two germline ends. The germline gives CDR1 KGHDR, CDR2 SFDVKD. CDR3 length: 16 residues. As DNA, the CDR3 is TGTGCCACCAGTGATTCGACAGGCGGGGCGGATCAGCCCCAGCATTTT. Protein product: CATSDSTGGADQPQHF.

There are a few counts of this clonotype. The chain is built from TRBV27 and TRBJ2-7; 11 bases are a match to TRBD1. After removal of 5 bases from V and 5 bases from J, the junction contained 8 bases not matched to a gene. This CDR3 has 15 amino acids. From germline, CDR1 is MNHEY and CDR2 SMNVEV (reference sequence). CDR3 bases: TGTGCCAGCAGTCCGGACAGGGGGCTCTCAGACGAGCAGTACTTC. Translating it yields CASSPDRGLSDEQYF.

The CDR3 DNA sequence: TGTGCCAGCAGTTTTTTTTATGACACTGAAGCTTTCTTT. As protein: CASSFFYDTEAFF. J is TRBJ1-1 and V is TRBV28; the D is unclear. The CDR3 is 13 amino acids. The germline gives CDR1 MDHEN, CDR2 SYDVKM. V lost 3 bases, J lost 3 bases, and 8 bases lay in between.

CDR3 loop: CASSPRQGMVGYGYTF. The CDR3 DNA reads as TGTGCCAGCAGCCCGAGACAGGGGATGGTCGGGTATGGCTACACCTTC. The chain recombines TRBV7-9 with TRBJ1-2, with TRBD1 matching over 8 bases. The CDR3 consists of 16 residues. Per the germline V gene, CDR1 is SEHNR and CDR2 is FQNEAQ (reference sequence). Trimming at V came to 5 bases and at J to 5 bases, leaving 13 bases not matched to a gene.

The genes are TRBV29-1 and TRBJ2-5; the match to TRBD2 covers 12 bases. Germline-derived CDR1 and CDR2 are SQVTM and ANQGSEA. The CDR3 runs to 16 residues. V lost 1 base to trimming and J lost 5 bases; unmatched junction nucleotides: 8. CDR3 DNA: TGCAGCGTTGAAGGTCTAGCGGGGGGGCCGGGGGAGACCCAGTACTTC. As protein: CSVEGLAGGPGETQYF.

The chain combines TRBV24-1 with TRBJ2-2; D remains unclear. With 4 bases removed from V and 1 base from J, the gap between germline ends came to 9 bases. This CDR3 region has 15 residues. Per the germline V gene, CDR1 is KGHDR and CDR2 is SFDVKD. CDR3 coding DNA: TGTGCCACCAGTGACCCGACGGTGAACACCGGGGAGCTGTTTTTT. It is translated as CATSDPTVNTGELFF.

This clonotype was counted ten times or more. The rearrangement links TRBV7-6 to TRBJ2-2; 12 nucleotides agree with TRBD2. V trimming: 5 bases; J trimming: 0 bases; junction bases outside the gene matches: 10. The CDR3 runs 19 residues. Germline V gene sequence: CDR1 SGHVS, CDR2 FNYEAQ. The CDR3 nucleotides read TGTGCCAGCAGCCAGCGGGGACTAGCGGGTTATACGAACACCGGGGAGCTGTTTTTT. Translated, it gives CASSQRGLAGYTNTGELFF.

This chain's CDR3 is CASSLVSGGPNTGELFF. In nucleotides, the CDR3 is TGTGCCAGCAGCTTAGTGTCCGGGGGGCCGAACACCGGGGAGCTGTTTTTT. The chain combines TRBV11-2 with TRBJ2-2; tentative D call: TRBD2 (7 bases). This CDR3 region has 17 residues. V was shortened by 1 base and J by 0 bases, with 12 bases between the two germline ends. Per the germline V gene, CDR1 is SGHAT and CDR2 is FQNNGV.

V is TRBV27 and J is TRBJ2-1, with 7 bases matching TRBD1. Germline CDR1 and CDR2: MNHEY and SMNVEV (reference sequence). The CDR3 extends over 15 amino acids. Unmatched junction bases numbered 5, after V lost 5 bases and J lost 1 base. The CDR3 bases are TGTGCCAGCAGTACCGGACAGGTATCCTACAATGAGCAGTTCTTC. This encodes CASSTGQVSYNEQFF.

This clonotype was recorded many times. The chain employs TRBV7-2 and TRBJ1-5; TRBD1 is a possible D gene (5 bases). There are 14 residues in the CDR3. The germline CDR1 and CDR2 sequences are SGHTA and FQGNSA. The V end was cut by 3 bases, the J end by 5 bases, with 11 bases between. CDR3 nucleotides: TGTGCCAGCAGCTTCGGGACCTCCTATCAGCCCCAGCATTTT. This translates into CASSFGTSYQPQHF.

This clonotype showed up just a few times. The chain joins TRBV4-1 to TRBJ2-1; D call uncertain. Per the germline V gene, CDR1 is MGHRA and CDR2 is YSYEKL. V lost 5 bases and J lost 1, with 12 bases in between. The CDR3 length is 15 residues. The CDR3 coding sequence is TGCGCCAGCAGCAACCGGGCCCTTTCCTACAATGAGCAGTTCTTC. Translating it yields CASSNRALSYNEQFF.

The chain recombines TRBV5-1 with TRBJ2-1; 7 bases map to TRBD2. CDR1 and CDR2 (germline): SGHRS, YFSETQ. The CDR3 has 15 residues. The V segment lost 1 base and the J segment 7 bases; nucleotides outside the gene matches: 8. CDR3 amino acids: CASSLRYTAGNEQFF. The DNA of the CDR3 is TGCGCCAGCAGCTTGAGGTACACAGCGGGGAATGAGCAGTTCTTC. The entire variable domain, with the rest obtained from reference TRBV5-1 and TRBJ2-1, is as follows: KAGVTQTPRYLIKTRGQQVTLSCSPISGHRSVSWYQQTPGQGLQFLFEYFSETQRNKGNFPGRFSGRQFSNSRSEMNVSTLELGDSALYLCASSLRYTAGNEQFFGPGTRLTVL.

This chain links TRBV12-3 or TRBV12-4 with TRBJ1-5, with a possible D match to TRBD1 (5 bases). This CDR3 has 15 amino acids. V lost 3 bases and J lost 3, with 12 bases in between. For the CDR3, the DNA is TGTGCCAGCAGTTTTGGAGGGGCGGCCAATCAGCCCCAGCATTTT. Protein: CASSFGGAANQPQHF.

A few counts support this clonotype. The chain is built from TRBV12-3 or TRBV12-4 and TRBJ1-1, with 7 bases identical to TRBD1. Trimming at V came to 7 bases and at J to 3 bases, leaving 8 bases not matched to a gene. The CDR3 has 14 residues. The CDR3 spells CASNSGQWYTEAFF. DNA of the CDR3: TGTGCCAGCAACTCGGGACAGTGGTACACTGAAGCTTTCTTT.

In this sample, this clonotype turned up many times. The chain uses TRBV7-8 and TRBJ1-2; tentative D call: TRBD1 (6 bases). The CDR3 runs 15 residues. Trimming shortened V by 1 base and J by 8 bases, and 17 bases separated the two germline ends. Germline-derived CDR1 and CDR2 are SGHVS and FQNEAQ. Here the CDR3 DNA reads TGTGCCAGCAGCTTAGAAGGGCTGGGGGCGGTAGGCTACACCTTC. Amino acid sequence: CASSLEGLGAVGYTF.

Comment on this clonotype: An end of the junction does not agree with germline; a read error may underlie this. The J gene is TRBJ2-3, the V gene TRBV12-3 or TRBV12-4; 8 nucleotides match TRBD1. This CDR3 is built from 18 residues. The CDR3 bases are TGTGTCAGCAGTCCCGGGACAGGTTCGAGGGCACAGAGGGGGACGCAGTATTTT. This codes for CVSSPGTGSRAQRGTQYF.

This clonotype came up a few times. The CDR3, as DNA: TGTGCCAGCAGTCAATACCGGGACAACACCGGGGAGCTGTTTTTT. Its protein is CASSQYRDNTGELFF. The V call is TRBV27, the J call TRBJ2-2; tentatively, D is TRBD1 or TRBD2 (5 bases each). V was pared by 5 bases and J by 2 bases, with 12 bases between. Germline lookup yields CDR1 MNHEY and CDR2 SMNVEV (reference sequence). CDR3 size: 15 residues.